This is a list of T cell receptor beta chains from one sample in a study of blood T cell repertoires in COVID-19. Sequenced by immunoSEQ multiplex PCR; TCRdb stores in-frame clones only, minus some. The table records about 180,000 clones, roughly three quarters of them present only once. The sample consisted of PBMCs or T cells enriched from blood (not recorded which). These receptors were collected from a man in his 60s who had been exposed to COVID-19. Each CDR3 is given without its conserved first and last residue. Fields, in order: V gene, J gene, CDR3 protein.

TRBV9	TRBJ2-3	ASSVGAGVTDTQY
TRBV19	TRBJ2-6	ASRATGGRGANVLT
TRBV5-1	TRBJ2-6	ASSGYLGAGANVLT
TRBV6-2/TRBV6-3	TRBJ2-1	ASSTGLAGSSYNEQF
TRBV15	TRBJ2-7	ATSGQGSYEQY
TRBV28	TRBJ2-3	ASSPGVLAGATSYSDTQY
TRBV27	TRBJ2-7	ASRALAGNYEQY
TRBV27	TRBJ2-3	ASSLWPTPTSTDTQY
TRBV19	TRBJ2-2	ASSIQTGDHTGELF
TRBV27	TRBJ1-3	ASRFSGVGNTIY
TRBV14	TRBJ2-1	ASSQDPSGPHNEQF
TRBV9	TRBJ2-6	ASSVVIAGDSGANVLT
TRBV27	TRBJ2-1	ATPGLPWRSYNEQF
TRBV7-9	TRBJ2-3	ASTQGRASDTQY
TRBV27	TRBJ2-6	ASSHQGEGANVLT
TRBV2	TRBJ2-2	ASSRLAGGHTGELF
TRBV19	TRBJ2-1	ASSEDRSSYNEQF
TRBV11-2	TRBJ1-2	ASSRGEEYGYT
TRBV4-2	TRBJ2-1	ASSQEMGGLIYEQF
TRBV6-5	TRBJ1-5	ASSSLKAGGNQPQH
TRBV18	TRBJ1-1	ASSLIPIQGNTEAF
TRBV2	TRBJ2-1	AQGRDTLLYNEQF
TRBV11-3	TRBJ2-7	ASSLQFRSNEQY
TRBV28	TRBJ1-4	ASRQDNEKLF
TRBV6-5	TRBJ1-1	ASISGGTTEAF
TRBV7-8	TRBJ2-3	ASSSDLREVNTQY
TRBV6-5	TRBJ1-2	ASRPRQGSYGYT
TRBV5-1	TRBJ2-3	ASSFGGRSTDTQY
TRBV7-9	TRBJ2-3	ASSLGLAADTQY
TRBV7-2	TRBJ2-5	ASSRVGSGQAAQY
TRBV28	TRBJ1-3	ASRQGTIY
TRBV4-3	TRBJ2-1	ASSQDNTYNEQF
TRBV28	TRBJ2-7	ASSSQTGTYEQY
TRBV29-1	TRBJ2-3	SVLGGGADTQY
TRBV14	TRBJ2-1	ASSLNSGGNPYNEQF
TRBV29-1	TRBJ2-1	SVSGTAQNEQF
TRBV9	TRBJ1-2	ASSVDRTGGPYGYT
TRBV29-1	TRBJ2-3	SGRVGLAGSSTDTQY
TRBV2	TRBJ2-7	ASSETGLAAYEQY
TRBV5-6	TRBJ1-2	ASREAGTGENGYT